This passage covers 18 T cell receptor beta chains from one sample sequenced in a study of cytomegalovirus exposure and HLA in healthy donors. PCR employed 60 Vbeta and 13 Jbeta primers. Profiling relied on immunoSEQ multiplex PCR, and the TCRdb table lists in-frame clones only, not all of them. Seen here are under 95,000 clones, about 78% observed once, and the top ten hold 9.5% to 13%. The sequenced sample was PBMCs. Receptor source: a woman aged 40-49 years in good health and CMV-seropositive.

This chain joins TRBV4-2 and TRBJ2-6, with 8 bases lining up with TRBD1. The germline V gene encodes CDR1 LGHNA and CDR2 YNFKEQ. This CDR3 is 19 amino acids long. V gave up 1 base and J gave up 0 bases; unmatched junction bases: 8. CDR3 sequence (DNA): TGTGCCAGCAGCCAAGCCTCCGGGACAGGCGACTCTGGGGCCAACGTCCTGACTTTC. It codes for CASSQASGTGDSGANVLTF.

This chain links TRBV6-6 with TRBJ1-2; D is uncertain. The germline CDR1 and CDR2 sequences are MNHNY and SVGAGI (reference sequence). V was pared by 2 bases and J by 8 bases, with 12 bases between. The CDR3 is 13 residues long. CDR3 loop: CASSYTSDGGYTF. Written as DNA, the CDR3 is TGTGCCAGCAGTTACACCAGCGACGGGGGCTACACCTTC.

This sequence joins TRBV19 and TRBJ2-7; tentative D call: TRBD1 (6 bases). Trimming left V 10 bases short and J 1 base short, with 11 bases between. Germline V lookup: CDR1 LNHDA, CDR2 SQIVND (reference sequence). There are 12 residues in the CDR3. The CDR3 bases are TGTGCCACAAAACAGGGATCCTACGAGCAGTACTTC. Its protein product is CATKQGSYEQYF.

This chain joins TRBV5-1 and TRBJ2-1; D gene unclear. Germline CDR1 SGHRS, CDR2 YFSETQ. The CDR3 runs to 13 residues. V lost 7 bases to trimming and J lost 9 bases, with 17 bases between them. For the CDR3, the DNA is TGCGCCAGCTCGGCGGCGTCCGACGGTGAGCAGTTCTTC. This translates into CASSAASDGEQFF.

The chain carries TRBV5-1 and TRBJ1-1; 7 nucleotides agree with TRBD1. The CDR3 runs 15 residues. The germline V gene encodes CDR1 SGHRS and CDR2 YFSETQ. The trim removed 0 bases at V and 2 bases at J, leaving 4 bases unmatched. The CDR3, as DNA: TGCGCCAGCAGCTTGGGAGGGACAGATAACACTGAAGCTTTCTTT. Protein: CASSLGGTDNTEAFF.

This clone appeared a few times. J is TRBJ2-3 and V is TRBV6-5; the match to TRBD2 covers 11 bases. Germline assignment: CDR1 MNHEY and CDR2 SVGAGI. V trimming: 6 bases; J trimming: 5 bases; junction bases outside the gene matches: 4. The CDR3 consists of 14 residues. CDR3 sequence (DNA): TGTGCCAGCAGGCCGGGACTAGCGGTAGATACGCAGTATTTT. It yields the protein CASRPGLAVDTQYF.

The chain employs TRBV6-1 and TRBJ2-5; 9 bases map to TRBD1. The CDR3 is 14 amino acids. Germline V gene sequence: CDR1 MNHNS, CDR2 SASEGT. V was clipped by 4 bases and J by 5 bases; unmatched bases: 5. Here the CDR3 DNA reads TGTGCCAGCAGTGTAGGACAGGGGATGGAGACCCAGTACTTC. Protein sequence: CASSVGQGMETQYF.

This clone was counted between two and nine times. This chain uses TRBV4-1 with TRBJ1-5, with D hard to call. The ends were cut back, 3 bases at V and 9 bases at J, with 15 bases in the middle. Per germline, CDR1 MGHRA and CDR2 YSYEKL. The CDR3 loop spans 14 amino acids. CDR3 residues: CASSQIDSTRPQHF. The CDR3 nucleotides are TGCGCCAGCAGCCAGATCGACTCTACCCGGCCCCAGCATTTT.

The chain carries TRBV7-4 and TRBJ2-7, with D tentatively TRBD1 (5 bases). The CDR3 length is 13 residues. Germline V CDR1 and CDR2: SGHVT, SQSDAQ. V shed 5 bases and J shed 3 bases, with 11 bases lying between them. The CDR3 spells CASSTSGLYEQYF. CDR3 sequence (DNA): TGTGCCAGCAGCACCTCAGGGCTCTACGAGCAGTACTTC.

The chain combines TRBV11-2 with TRBJ2-7, with D unresolved. CDR3 length: 16 residues. Looked up from germline, CDR1 is SGHAT and CDR2 is FQNNGV. V was trimmed by 0 bases and J by 3 bases, leaving 15 bases between them. DNA for the CDR3: TGTGCCAGCAGCTTAGAGTACAACTTACAGCACTACGAGCAGTACTTC. This gives the protein CASSLEYNLQHYEQYF.

The rearrangement joins TRBV4-1 to TRBJ2-1; TRBD2 matches 8 bases. V trimming: 3 bases; J trimming: 8 bases; junction bases outside the gene matches: 15. CDR1 is MGHRA, CDR2 YSYEKL, per germline. The CDR3 extends over 17 amino acids. CDR3 loop: CASSHNLPPRGVHEQFF. Here the CDR3 DNA reads TGCGCCAGCAGCCACAACCTCCCTCCGCGGGGGGTCCATGAGCAGTTCTTC.

The chain is built from TRBV6-1 and TRBJ1-5; D perhaps matches TRBD1 (5 bases). Germline V gene sequence: CDR1 MNHNS, CDR2 SASEGT. V lost 8 bases to trimming and J lost 7 bases, with 15 bases between them. The CDR3 covers 13 residues. CDR3 bases: TGTGCCAGCGCCAGGGAGGGTTTCCAGCCCCAGCATTTT. This encodes CASAREGFQPQHF.

The chain joins TRBV25-1 to TRBJ2-5; TRBD2 agrees at 9 bases. Per the germline V gene, CDR1 is MGHDK and CDR2 is SYGVNS. CDR3 length: 17 residues. The V segment lost 3 bases and the J segment 1 base; nucleotides outside the gene matches: 9. The CDR3 region has the DNA TGTGCCAGCAGTGATTCCCTACAGACTAGCGGCCAAGAGACCCAGTACTTC. This gives the protein CASSDSLQTSGQETQYF.

J is TRBJ1-5 and V is TRBV6-5; 9 nucleotides align to TRBD1. The CDR3 length is 14 residues. Germline V gene lookup returns CDR1 MNHEY and CDR2 SVGAGI. J was trimmed by 7 bases and V by 6 bases; bases with no gene match: 7. This chain's CDR3 is CASSYRGRGQPQHF. In DNA, the CDR3 is TGTGCCAGCAGCTACAGGGGGCGCGGGCAGCCCCAGCATTTT.

This clone is deemed medium-sized (0.01 to 0.1%). The V gene is TRBV7-3, the J gene TRBJ1-1; unclear D gene. Germline V gene lookup returns CDR1 SGHTA and CDR2 FQGTGA. V lost 5 bases and J lost 8, with 15 bases in between. This CDR3 comprises 13 residues. CDR3 residues: CASSQYFGAEAFF. CDR3 nucleotides: TGTGCCAGCAGCCAATACTTTGGAGCCGAAGCTTTCTTT.

The chain combines TRBV7-9 with TRBJ2-1, with D perhaps matching TRBD2 (6 bases). Deletions cut 8 bases from V and 0 bases from J, with 8 bases between. CDR3 length equals 13 residues. Germline CDR1 reads SEHNR; CDR2 reads FQNEAQ (reference sequence). The CDR3 loop reads CASGRGSYNEQFF. CDR3 sequence (DNA): TGTGCCAGCGGGCGGGGCTCCTACAATGAGCAGTTCTTC.

The DNA of the CDR3 is TGTGCCAGCAGTGAGGCCGGGTCCCTAGGATGGCCCCAGCATTTT. Amino acid sequence: CASSEAGSLGWPQHF. The chain carries TRBV25-1 and TRBJ1-5; D unresolved. The CDR3 spans 15 residues. The germline V gene has CDR1 MGHDK and CDR2 SYGVNS. V was pared by 3 bases and J by 9 bases, with 18 bases between.

The chain combines TRBV15 with TRBJ2-1; possibly TRBD2 for D (6 bases). The CDR3 spans 15 residues. Germline V lookup: CDR1 LNHNV, CDR2 YYDKDF (reference sequence). Trimming shortened V by 5 bases and J by 5 bases, and 16 bases separated the two germline ends. CDR3 region: CATSFRLGEDNEQFF. The DNA for the CDR3 is TGTGCCACCAGCTTCCGACTAGGAGAGGACAATGAGCAGTTCTTC.